This TCR beta chain was captured by sequencing in a study of blood T cell repertoires in COVID-19. Some clones are missing from TCRdb's copy, which holds only in-frame ones; the method was immunoSEQ multiplex PCR. Of roughly 49,000 clones listed, roughly 85% are singletons. The trim removed 4 bases at V and 4 bases at J, leaving 9 bases unmatched. The CDR3 loop spans 16 amino acids. Germline values: CDR1 SGHRS, CDR2 YFSETQ. The chain is built from TRBV5-1 and TRBJ2-1, with 9 positions matching TRBD2. The clonotype originates from a human donor in a cohort sampled during active COVID-19. The specimen was peripheral blood. CDR3: CASSEFLAGTYNEQFF. The CDR3 DNA reads TGCGCCAGCAGCGAATTCCTAGCGGGGACTTACAATGAGCAGTTCTTC.